The sample holds one count of the clone carrying this T cell receptor (beta chain). Its antigen remains unknown. This sample is part of a study of cytomegalovirus exposure and HLA in healthy donors. Points from the study as a whole: Fewer N-insertions (relative to the approximately 700-donor mean) were reportedly seen in an Asian-associated ancestry cluster in a later analysis. The authors reported that TCR beta sequences could predict HLA-A and HLA-B alleles. These predictions were accurate for most subjects in the first cohort.

CDR3 length equals 14 residues. V shed 7 bases, J shed 5 bases, and the junction held 3 bases outside the gene matches. Germline V gene data show CDR1 as SNHLY and CDR2 as FYNNEI. In the PCR, 60 Vbeta and 13 Jbeta primers were used. Using immunoSEQ multiplex PCR, the repertoire was profiled, and TCRdb retains in-frame clones only, with some absent. This sample yields roughly 130,000 clones, of which around four fifths are seen a single time; around 5% belongs to the top ten. The chain combines TRBV2 with TRBJ2-3; 13 nucleotides agree with TRBD2. The source material was PBMCs. The source of this sequence is a man aged 25 to 40 in good health and CMV-seronegative. CDR3 loop: CASTGTSGEDTQYF. In DNA form, the CDR3 reads TGTGCCAGCACTGGGACTAGCGGGGAAGATACGCAGTATTTT.